This entry concerns a single TCR beta chain. The CDR3 covers 15 residues. Trimming stripped 6 bases from V and 6 bases from J, with 20 bases between. Germline-derived CDR1 and CDR2 are SNHLY and FYNNEI. TCRdb's table, derived via immunoSEQ multiplex PCR, lists solely in-frame clones and lacks some. The sample yields approximately 220,000 clones, approximately 90% seen once. The sample originates from a study of cytomegalovirus exposure and HLA in healthy donors. The V and J genes are TRBV2 and TRBJ1-1; TRBD1 is a possible D gene (6 bases). Sequenced sample: PBMCs. The receptor comes from a man younger than 30 in good health and CMV-seronegative. DNA of the CDR3: TGTGCCAGCAGGGAGCCAGGGGTGATGGTCCCTGAAGCTTTCTTT. Protein sequence: CASREPGVMVPEAFF.